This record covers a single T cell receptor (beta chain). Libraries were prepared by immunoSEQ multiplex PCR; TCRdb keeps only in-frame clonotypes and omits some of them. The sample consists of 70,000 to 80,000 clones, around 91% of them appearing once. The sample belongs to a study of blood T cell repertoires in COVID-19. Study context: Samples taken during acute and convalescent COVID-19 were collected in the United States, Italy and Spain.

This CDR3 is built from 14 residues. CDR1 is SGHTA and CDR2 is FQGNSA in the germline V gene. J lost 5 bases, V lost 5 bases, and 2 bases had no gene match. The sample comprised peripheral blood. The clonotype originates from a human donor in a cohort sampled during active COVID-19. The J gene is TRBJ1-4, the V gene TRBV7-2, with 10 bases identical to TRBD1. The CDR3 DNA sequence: TGTGCCAGCAGCCAGGGACAGGGGAATGAAAAACTGTTTTTT. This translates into CASSQGQGNEKLFF.